The 24 T cell receptor beta chains below all came from one sample that was sequenced in a study of CD8+CD57+ T cells in acquired aplastic anemia. The template used for profiling TCR beta VDJ and CDR3 was genomic DNA. TCRdb used MiXCR to reprocess the reads, holding one entry per CDR3 protein. The sample includes some 170,000 distinct CDR3 sequences, less than 65% of them seen just once. By flow cytometry, patients selected for sequencing had shown an expansion of CD8+CD57+ cells. The sequenced sample was sorted CD4+, CD8+, or CD8+CD57+ T cells (not recorded which) from PBMCs. These receptors all come from a human donor with aplastic anemia.

The CDR3 DNA reads as TGCGCCAGCAGTCGGGACAGGGCTACCTACAATGAGCAGTTCTTC. This sequence encodes CASSRDRATYNEQFF. This chain connects TRBV5-1 to TRBJ2-1; 9 bases fit TRBD1. The CDR3 consists of 15 residues. Germline CDR1 SGHRS, CDR2 YFSETQ. V shed 5 bases and J 2 bases; nucleotides not matched to a gene: 5. Using reference TRBV5-1 and TRBJ2-1 for the parts outside the CDR3, the full variable domain is KAGVTQTPRYLIKTRGQQVTLSCSPISGHRSVSWYQQTPGQGLQFLFEYFSETQRNKGNFPGRFSGRQFSNSRSEMNVSTLELGDSALYLCASSRDRATYNEQFFGPGTRLTVL.

The CDR3 loop is CATSEPYSGSGETQYF. CDR3 DNA sequence: TGTGCCACCAGTGAACCCTATAGCGGGAGCGGGGAGACCCAGTACTTC. V is TRBV24-1 and J is TRBJ2-5; 9 nucleotides match TRBD2. Trimming removed 4 bases from V and 5 bases from J; junction bases left unmatched: 10. The CDR3 covers 16 residues. Germline V CDR1 and CDR2: KGHDR, SFDVKD.

Points on this clonotype: Sequence at one end of the junction differs from germline and may be a read error. V is TRBV20-1 and J is TRBJ2-1; D ambiguous. Germline V gene sequence: CDR1 DFQATT, CDR2 SNEGSKA (reference sequence). The CDR3 is made up of 11 amino acids. CDR3 region: CSAPLLTRSVF. CDR3 coding DNA: TGCAGTGCTCCATTGCTTACCCGAAGCGTCTTC.

This clonotype has ten or more counts. V usage is TRBV4-1 and J usage is TRBJ1-2; D unclear. V lost 5 bases to trimming and J lost 8 bases, with 21 bases between them. CDR1 is MGHRA, CDR2 YSYEKL, per germline. CDR3 length: 15 residues. CDR3 residues: CASSGPTPQVRGYTF. The CDR3 DNA reads TGCGCCAGCAGCGGACCAACCCCCCAGGTTCGGGGCTACACCTTC.

This clonotype turned up a few times. The chain uses TRBV2 and TRBJ2-7; TRBD2 matches 10 bases. From germline, CDR1 is SNHLY and CDR2 FYNNEI. With V trimmed by 5 bases and J by 2 bases, 6 bases remained unmatched. There are 15 residues in the CDR3. This CDR3 reads CASSPELAGAYEQYF. The DNA of the CDR3 is TGTGCCAGCAGTCCCGAGCTAGCGGGGGCCTACGAGCAGTACTTC.

The chain has TRBV10-3 and TRBJ1-5; the D gene is possibly TRBD1 (6 bases). The CDR3 totals 15 residues. V was pared by 7 bases and J by 6 bases, with 19 bases between. CDR1 and CDR2 (germline): ENHRY, SYGVKD. DNA for the CDR3: TGTGCCATCATGGACGGACCGGAGGGGGTTCAGCCCCAGCATTTT. It specifies CAIMDGPEGVQPQHF.

The rearrangement uses TRBV7-3 and TRBJ2-5; no firm D call. V dropped 5 bases and J dropped 2 bases, with 21 bases sitting between them. Germline lookup yields CDR1 SGHTA and CDR2 FQGTGA. CDR3 length: 17 amino acids. The chain's CDR3 is CASSQVVPYSPQETQYF. In nucleotides, the CDR3 is TGTGCCAGCAGCCAAGTAGTGCCCTACTCCCCACAAGAGACCCAGTACTTC.

Details on this clonotype: At one of its ends the junction is not consistent with the germline gene, which may arise from a read error. The chain uses TRBV7-9 and TRBJ2-7; 7 bases line up with TRBD1. The CDR3 is made up of 13 amino acids. The germline CDR1 and CDR2 sequences are SEHNR and FQNEAQ (reference sequence). The CDR3 nucleotides are TGCACCAGCAGCCGACAGGGATCCTACGAGCAGTACTTC. Translated, it gives CTSSRQGSYEQYF.

This clonotype was observed a handful of times. A clone one base away is much larger, so this may be a read error. The CDR3 reads CASSISGACEQYF. For the CDR3, the DNA is TGTGCCAGCAGCATCTCCGGGGCCTGCGAGCAGTACTTC. This rearrangement joins TRBV6-5 to TRBJ2-7; D tentatively fits TRBD1 or TRBD2 (5 bases each). V lost 6 bases to trimming and J lost 6 bases, with 15 bases between them. The CDR3 has 13 residues. In germline, CDR1 is MNHEY, CDR2 SVGAGI.

This clonotype was seen just once. A read error may be the cause here, since a much bigger clone is one base away. DNA of the CDR3: TGTGCCAGCAGTCTCGGGACTAGCGGGGGGGCGGGAGGGACCCAGTACTTC. It codes for CASSLGTSGGAGGTQYF. The chain uses TRBV7-8 and TRBJ2-5, with 16 nucleotides matching TRBD2. J gave up 7 bases and V 6 bases, and 11 bases lay outside the gene matches. CDR1 and CDR2 (germline): SGHVS, FQNEAQ. The length of the CDR3 is 17 residues.

This clonotype has at least ten counts. The chain has TRBV2 and TRBJ2-1; TRBD2 matches 8 bases. V lost 3 bases and J lost 6; bases outside the gene matches: 10. CDR3 length: 16 residues. CDR1 is SNHLY, CDR2 FYNNEI, per germline. Here the CDR3 reads CASSESTGGPTNEQFF. The CDR3 region has the DNA TGTGCCAGCAGTGAGAGTACGGGGGGGCCGACCAATGAGCAGTTCTTC.

This clonotype is a singleton in its sample. The rearrangement uses TRBV19 and TRBJ1-2; 7 nucleotides line up with TRBD1. The CDR3 runs 15 residues. The germline gives CDR1 LNHDA, CDR2 SQIVND (reference sequence). V shed 1 base, J shed 0 bases, and the junction held 2 bases outside the gene matches. The CDR3 DNA follows: TGTGCCAGTAGTATAGTCGGGACAGCTAACTATGGCTACACCTTC. This translates into CASSIVGTANYGYTF. Drawing the rest from reference TRBV19 and TRBJ1-2, the complete variable domain is DGGITQSPKYLFRKEGQNVTLSCEQNLNHDAMYWYRQDPGQGLRLIYYSQIVNDFQKGDIAEGYSVSREKKESFPLTVTSAQKNPTAFYLCASSIVGTANYGYTFGSGTRLTVV.

The table lists this clonotype with a few counts. The chain uses TRBV7-9 and TRBJ2-2; D is possibly TRBD2 (6 bases). The CDR3 runs 16 residues. The V gene lost 3 bases and the J gene lost 6 bases, with 17 bases spanning the gap. The germline gives CDR1 SEHNR, CDR2 FQNEAQ (reference sequence). The CDR3 region is CASSLGLGKLAGELFF. The CDR3 coding sequence is TGTGCCAGCAGCTTGGGACTCGGGAAGCTCGCCGGGGAGCTGTTTTTT.

This clonotype was observed a few times. This chain joins TRBV20-1 and TRBJ2-6; maybe TRBD1 (6 bases). The V and J ends lost 3 bases and 0 bases respectively, with 9 bases between them. The CDR3 extends over 15 amino acids. From germline, CDR1 is DFQATT and CDR2 SNEGSKA (reference sequence). The DNA of the CDR3 is TGCAGTGCTAGGGACAGCCACTCTGGGGCCAACGTCCTGACTTTC. Protein: CSARDSHSGANVLTF.

At least ten counts were recorded for this clonotype. The DNA for the CDR3 is TGTGCCAGCAGCGCGGGGGCGGGGGGGCGGGAGACCCAGTACTTC. Translating it yields CASSAGAGGRETQYF. The chain couples TRBV9 to TRBJ2-5; TRBD2 matches at 9 bases. J was trimmed by 5 bases and V by 3 bases; bases with no gene match: 8. This CDR3 is built from 15 residues. The V gene's germline CDR1 is SGDLS and CDR2 YYNGEE.

This chain uses TRBV25-1 with TRBJ2-7; no definite D call. Germline CDR1 is MGHDK and CDR2 is SYGVNS. CDR3 length: 16 amino acids. Deletions cut 6 bases from V and 0 bases from J, with 18 bases between. The DNA for the CDR3 is TGTGCCAGCAGCTTGGACCGGGCGGAAAGCTCCTACGAGCAGTACTTC. Its translation: CASSLDRAESSYEQYF.

This rearrangement joins TRBV2 to TRBJ2-7, with D perhaps matching TRBD2 (6 bases). Trimming removed 8 bases from V and 5 bases from J, with 13 bases in between. The germline CDR1 and CDR2 sequences are SNHLY and FYNNEI. The CDR3 is made up of 12 amino acids. The CDR3 DNA reads as TGTGCCAGCCGTGGGGGGTACGACGAGCAGTACTTC. Translated: CASRGGYDEQYF.

The chain employs TRBV24-1 and TRBJ2-3; 12 bases match TRBD2. Germline values: CDR1 KGHDR, CDR2 SFDVKD. The CDR3 spans 14 residues. J gave up 0 bases and V 9 bases, and 0 bases lay outside the gene matches. CDR3 in DNA: TGTGCCACCGGGACTAGCGGGAGCACAGATACGCAGTATTTT. This sequence encodes CATGTSGSTDTQYF.

V is TRBV2 and J is TRBJ2-2; D unclear. This CDR3 comprises 15 residues. Germline CDR1 reads SNHLY; CDR2 reads FYNNEI. V lost 4 bases and J lost 0, with 9 bases in between. The CDR3 DNA reads TGTGCCAGCAGTGGGGAACAGCCGAACACCGGGGAGCTGTTTTTT. This translates into CASSGEQPNTGELFF.

This chain joins TRBV20-1 and TRBJ2-5; D might be TRBD1 or TRBD2, each matching 5 bases. Trimming removed 5 bases from V and 7 bases from J, with 26 bases in between. CDR3 length: 16 residues. The germline V gene encodes CDR1 DFQATT and CDR2 SNEGSKA (reference sequence). The CDR3 loop is CSAAKAGTGARRTQYF. The CDR3 DNA follows: TGCAGTGCTGCCAAAGCCGGGACCGGGGCCCGACGGACCCAGTACTTC.

V is TRBV25-1 and J is TRBJ1-6; no clear D gene. This CDR3 is built from 15 residues. The V end lost 2 bases, the J end lost 7 bases, and 12 bases lay between the germline ends. Per germline, CDR1 MGHDK and CDR2 SYGVNS. The CDR3 spells CASSEPLGPNSPLHF. As DNA, the CDR3 is TGTGCCAGCAGTGAACCCCTCGGACCGAATTCACCCCTCCACTTT.

This clonotype was observed a single time. V and J are TRBV12-3 or TRBV12-4 and TRBJ2-7; D perhaps matches TRBD2 (6 bases). The CDR3 totals 15 residues. Trimming took off 6 bases at V and 7 bases at J, with 22 bases between the two ends. CDR3 sequence (DNA): TGTGCCAGCAGCGTAGATGGCGGGGACTGGGGGGAGCAGTACTTC. Translated, it gives CASSVDGGDWGEQYF.

This clonotype was seen ten or more times. J is TRBJ2-7 and V is TRBV30; 7 bases fit TRBD1. CDR3 size: 11 residues. CDR1 and CDR2 from the germline V gene are GTSNPN and SVGIG (reference sequence). The junction had 1 base not matched to a gene; V was cut back by 4 bases and J by 4 bases. The CDR3 nucleotides read TGTGCCTGGACCAGGGGGTACGAGCAGTACTTC. Protein sequence: CAWTRGYEQYF.

The gene calls are TRBV19 and TRBJ1-2; possibly TRBD1 for D (5 bases). V was trimmed by 3 bases and J by 2 bases, leaving 13 bases between them. Germline CDR1 LNHDA, CDR2 SQIVND (reference sequence). This CDR3 is built from 15 residues. CDR3 nucleotide sequence: TGTGCCAGTAGTATGGCAACAGGTCTGAACTATGGCTACACCTTC. This sequence encodes CASSMATGLNYGYTF.